This T cell receptor (beta chain) comes out of a study of tumor-infiltrating lymphocytes in oesophageal squamous cell carcinoma. The germline gives CDR1 KGHDR, CDR2 SFDVKD. The CDR3 length is 11 residues. The V end was cut by 6 bases, the J end by 8 bases, with 9 bases between. This clonotype was seen repeatedly, ten times or more. Using its own MiXCR run on the PCR reads, TCRdb lists one record per CDR3 protein. The table lists some 3,900 distinct CDR3 sequences, just under 20% of them singletons. This TCR came from a male donor with esophageal squamous cell carcinoma. Specimen: normal esophageal tissue next to the tumor. The V call is TRBV24-1, the J call TRBJ1-2; D not certain. The CDR3 loop reads CATSYGLGYTF. CDR3 nucleotides: TGTGCCACCAGTTACGGGTTAGGCTACACCTTC.